These 26 T cell receptor beta chains originate from one sample sequenced in a study of vaccination and CD4 T cells after COVID-19. Treatment specified: roughly 11-day PBMC culture with coronavirus spike peptide pools or control peptides (ViraFEST assay). Antigens of these TCRs are unknown. Once obtained from cultured CD4+ T cells, the DNA was sequenced using the Oncomine TCR Beta short-read assay. TCRdb re-called the PCR reads with MiXCR, one entry per CDR3 protein. The sample has about 20,000 distinct CDR3 sequences; 80% to 85% are singletons. The sample was CD4+ T cells from blood, cultured in vitro, taken after SARS-CoV-2 vaccination. The receptors shown here come from a human donor who received a COVID-19 vaccine.

The chain joins TRBV3-1 to TRBJ1-2; 7 nucleotides agree with TRBD1. Germline V lookup: CDR1 LGHDT, CDR2 YNNKEL (reference sequence). With V trimmed by 1 base and J by 2 bases, 4 bases remained unmatched. This CDR3 has 15 residues. The CDR3 is CASSQGTGRNYGYTF. DNA for the CDR3: TGTGCCAGCAGCCAAGGGACAGGCAGAAACTATGGCTACACCTTC.

V usage is TRBV12-3 or TRBV12-4 and J usage is TRBJ1-1, with a weak D call TRBD1 (6 bases). Trimming left V 6 bases short and J 4 bases short, with 12 bases between. The CDR3 length is 13 residues. Here the CDR3 reads CASSRGGGTEAFF. In DNA form, the CDR3 reads TGTGCCAGCAGCCGCGGGGGCGGCACTGAAGCTTTCTTT.

V and J are TRBV6-4 and TRBJ1-6; D is undetermined. Germline CDR1 and CDR2: MRHNA and SNTAGT. This CDR3 comprises 13 residues. V was shortened by 6 bases and J by 7 bases, with 10 bases between the two germline ends. The CDR3 reads CASSAGGNSPLHF. The CDR3 DNA follows: TGTGCCAGCAGCGCAGGTGGGAATTCACCCCTCCACTTT.

The chain employs TRBV12-3 or TRBV12-4 and TRBJ1-2, with TRBD1 identical over 7 bases. The V gene end was trimmed by 3 bases and the J gene end by 3 bases; junction bases not matched to a gene: 4. This CDR3 contains 14 residues. The CDR3 DNA reads as TGTGCCAGCAGTTTGAGGGGGCGCGACTATGGCTACACCTTC. Protein sequence: CASSLRGRDYGYTF.

This clonotype was observed a few times. The gene calls are TRBV6-1 and TRBJ1-3; D is unresolved. The CDR3 consists of 14 residues. V shed 5 bases and J shed 0 bases, with 8 bases lying between them. Germline CDR1 is MNHNS and CDR2 is SASEGT. The CDR3 protein is CASSRQYSGNTIYF. The CDR3 DNA follows: TGTGCCAGCAGTCGTCAGTACTCTGGAAACACCATATATTTT.

This chain links TRBV18 with TRBJ1-2; 9 bases are shared with TRBD1. The CDR3 runs 15 residues. After removal of 0 bases from V and 3 bases from J, the junction contained 2 bases not matched to a gene. The germline V gene encodes CDR1 KGHSH and CDR2 LQKENI. The CDR3 protein is CASSPPGTGHYGYTF. In DNA form, the CDR3 reads TGTGCCAGCTCACCACCCGGGACAGGGCACTATGGCTACACCTTC.

The V and J genes are TRBV2 and TRBJ2-7, with a weak D call TRBD2 (5 bases). Germline loops: CDR1 SNHLY, CDR2 FYNNEI. The CDR3 has 11 amino acids. Trimming shortened V by 2 bases and J by 7 bases, and 6 bases separated the two germline ends. Here the CDR3 reads CASSEWEEQYF. The CDR3 DNA reads as TGTGCCAGCAGTGAATGGGAGGAGCAGTACTTC.

The chain carries TRBV6-1 and TRBJ2-3; 10 positions agree with TRBD2. With V trimmed by 6 bases and J by 0 bases, 3 bases remained unmatched. From germline, CDR1 is MNHNS and CDR2 SASEGT. This CDR3 is built from 15 residues. CDR3 protein: CASRQLAGSTDTQYF. CDR3 nucleotides: TGTGCCAGCAGGCAACTAGCGGGGAGCACAGATACGCAGTATTTT.

As DNA, the CDR3 is TGCAGTGCTAGAGCCAGGGGCGGATCAAGCAATTCACCCCTCCACTTT. This translates into CSARARGGSSNSPLHF. The chain recombines TRBV20-1 with TRBJ1-6, with D maybe TRBD1 (6 bases). The CDR3 sequence is 16 residues long. CDR1 DFQATT and CDR2 SNEGSKA come from the germline V gene (reference sequence). V lost 1 base and J 7 bases, leaving 17 bases between the germline ends.

V is TRBV30 and J is TRBJ1-6; TRBD1 is a possible D gene (6 bases). Trimming pared 0 bases from V and 14 bases from J, leaving 17 bases between. The CDR3 is 14 amino acids. Germline assignment: CDR1 GTSNPN and CDR2 SVGIG (reference sequence). CDR3 sequence reads: CAWSVQVRRGALHF. CDR3 sequence (DNA): TGTGCCTGGAGTGTACAGGTCCGGAGGGGGGCCCTCCACTTT.

The chain has TRBV19 and TRBJ2-2; 7 positions agree with TRBD2. Germline V CDR1 and CDR2: LNHDA, SQIVND (reference sequence). CDR3 size: 14 residues. After removal of 4 bases from V and 6 bases from J, the junction contained 5 bases not matched to a gene. CDR3 amino acids: CASSTHGLAGELFF. As DNA, the CDR3 is TGTGCCAGTAGTACGCATGGACTAGCCGGGGAGCTGTTTTTT. Combining the CDR3 with reference TRBV19 and TRBJ2-2 gives the whole variable domain DGGITQSPKYLFRKEGQNVTLSCEQNLNHDAMYWYRQDPGQGLRLIYYSQIVNDFQKGDIAEGYSVSREKKESFPLTVTSAQKNPTAFYLCASSTHGLAGELFFGEGSRLTVL.

This clonotype is a singleton in its sample. The chain joins TRBV11-2 to TRBJ2-5, with D tentatively TRBD1 or TRBD2 (5 bases each). Germline V gene sequence: CDR1 SGHAT, CDR2 FQNNGV. Trimming cost V 5 bases and J 3 bases, with 16 bases left between them. CDR3 length: 15 amino acids. The CDR3 nucleotides are TGTGCCAGCAGCCCTGGGGCCGGGACCGAAGAGACCCAGTACTTC. Protein sequence: CASSPGAGTEETQYF.

J is TRBJ2-3 and V is TRBV6-1, with 10 bases that match TRBD1. This CDR3 region has 16 residues. Looked up from germline, CDR1 is MNHNS and CDR2 is SASEGT. Trimming at V came to 5 bases and at J to 7 bases, leaving 12 bases not matched to a gene. CDR3 DNA sequence: TGTGCCAGCAGTAAACCGGGACAGGGGTTGGCGAATACGCAGTATTTT. Its translation: CASSKPGQGLANTQYF.

The chain recombines TRBV2 with TRBJ2-1; 13 bases fit TRBD2. The V segment lost 4 bases and the J segment 5 bases; nucleotides outside the gene matches: 8. The V gene's germline CDR1 is SNHLY and CDR2 FYNNEI. CDR3 length: 17 residues. The CDR3 loop is CASSVETSGGGDNEQFF. The CDR3 region has the DNA TGTGCCAGCAGTGTAGAAACTAGCGGGGGGGGAGACAATGAGCAGTTCTTC. The whole variable domain, remainder taken from reference TRBV2 and TRBJ2-1, is EPEVTQTPSHQVTQMGQEVILRCVPISNHLYFYWYRQILGQKVEFLVSFYNNEISEKSEIFDDQFSVERPDGSNFTLKIRSTKLEDSAMYFCASSVETSGGGDNEQFFGPGTRLTVL.

The rearrangement links TRBV27 to TRBJ1-6, with D perhaps matching TRBD1 (6 bases). The ends were cut back, 5 bases at V and 6 bases at J, with 17 bases in the middle. Germline loops: CDR1 MNHEY, CDR2 SMNVEV (reference sequence). This CDR3 is built from 16 residues. The CDR3 is CASSPGALSRNSPLHF. The CDR3 bases are TGTGCCAGCAGTCCGGGGGCCCTCTCCCGTAATTCACCCCTCCACTTT.

This clonotype was seen once. This chain connects TRBV7-2 to TRBJ1-1; no reliable D call. This CDR3 has 13 residues. V was clipped by 5 bases and J by 2 bases, with 9 bases between them. Germline loops: CDR1 SGHTA, CDR2 FQGNSA. The CDR3 here is CASSLQVNTEAFF. The CDR3 nucleotides are TGTGCCAGCAGCCTGCAGGTTAACACTGAAGCTTTCTTT.

The V call is TRBV19, the J call TRBJ2-7; a weak D match, TRBD1 (6 bases). This CDR3 is 15 amino acids long. V was trimmed by 2 bases and J by 0 bases, leaving 11 bases between them. CDR1 is LNHDA, CDR2 SQIVND, per germline (reference sequence). CDR3 coding DNA: TGTGCCAGTAGTATAACAAGGACAGCCTCCTACGAGCAGTACTTC. Residues: CASSITRTASYEQYF.

The rearrangement links TRBV21-1 to TRBJ1-2. TRBV21-1 is a pseudogene locus. The CDR3 extends over 16 amino acids. DNA of the CDR3: TGTGCCAGCAGCAAATTTGGTCGGAGACGGAACTATGGCTACACCTTC. Its translation: CASSKFGRRRNYGYTF.

The chain joins TRBV12-3 or TRBV12-4 to TRBJ2-7; TRBD1 agrees at 7 bases. V was pared by 5 bases and J by 4 bases, with 14 bases of the junction left unmatched. This CDR3 has 16 amino acids. The CDR3 reads CASSLRTGTAPYEQYF. CDR3 sequence (DNA): TGTGCCAGCAGTCTTCGAACCGGGACAGCGCCTTACGAGCAGTACTTC.

The chain joins TRBV25-1 to TRBJ2-5, with D possibly matching TRBD2 (6 bases). The V gene lost 1 base and the J gene lost 5 bases, with 8 bases spanning the gap. The CDR3 runs 13 residues. The germline V gene has CDR1 MGHDK and CDR2 SYGVNS. The CDR3 bases are TGTGCCAGCAGTGAATCGGGGGTGGAGACCCAGTACTTC. Its protein is CASSESGVETQYF.

The chain is built from TRBV21-1 and TRBJ2-2; the table's D call TRBD1 went unverified against the DNA. TRBV21-1 is deemed a pseudogene. The CDR3 runs 14 residues. CDR3 protein: CASRVSQGAGELFF. In DNA, the CDR3 is TGTGCCAGCAGGGTCTCACAGGGGGCCGGGGAGCTGTTTTTT.

The chain combines TRBV28 with TRBJ1-1; D is unclear. The V end lost 10 bases, the J end lost 1 base, and 16 bases lay between the germline ends. This CDR3 is built from 14 residues. CDR1 is MDHEN, CDR2 SYDVKM, per germline. Written as DNA, the CDR3 is TGTGCCATCGCCCGTGGGATTCAGAACACTGAAGCTTTCTTT. This codes for CAIARGIQNTEAFF. Supplemented by reference TRBV28 and TRBJ1-1, the full variable domain reads DVKVTQSSRYLVKRTGEKVFLECVQDMDHENMFWYRQDPGLGLRLIYFSYDVKMKEKGDIPEGYSVSREKKERFSLILESASTNQTSMYLCAIARGIQNTEAFFGQGTRLTVV.

Note on this clonotype: Germline is not matched at one junction end, which may reflect a read error. V and J are TRBV20-1 and TRBJ1-6, with 9 bases lining up with TRBD1. The CDR3 is 17 residues long. Germline V gives CDR1 DFQATT, CDR2 SNEGSKA (reference sequence). This CDR3 is CSAGELGQTGGGSPLHF. The CDR3 DNA is TGCAGTGCTGGAGAATTGGGACAAACAGGGGGCGGTTCACCCCTCCACTTT.

In its sample, this clonotype was seen a few times. The chain is built from TRBV18 and TRBJ2-2; 7 nucleotides match TRBD2. The CDR3 sequence is 17 residues long. CDR1 is KGHSH, CDR2 LQKENI, per germline. V shed 0 bases, J shed 0 bases, and the junction held 4 bases outside the gene matches. The CDR3 bases are TGTGCCAGCTCACCACCGGGAGGGGACCCGAACACCGGGGAGCTGTTTTTT. It encodes CASSPPGGDPNTGELFF.

The chain combines TRBV19 with TRBJ1-5, with D unclear. Germline CDR1 reads LNHDA; CDR2 reads SQIVND (reference sequence). V was pared by 3 bases and J by 7 bases, with 16 bases between. CDR3 length: 15 residues. This CDR3 reads CASSISGKGDQPQHF. The CDR3 bases are TGTGCCAGTAGTATCTCGGGGAAGGGAGACCAGCCCCAGCATTTT. The full variable domain, rest sourced from reference TRBV19 and TRBJ1-5, is DGGITQSPKYLFRKEGQNVTLSCEQNLNHDAMYWYRQDPGQGLRLIYYSQIVNDFQKGDIAEGYSVSREKKESFPLTVTSAQKNPTAFYLCASSISGKGDQPQHFGDGTRLSIL.

This chain joins TRBV24-1 and TRBJ2-5; 11 nucleotides match TRBD2. CDR1 is KGHDR, CDR2 SFDVKD, per germline. The V and J ends lost 1 base and 0 bases, in that order; junction bases with no gene match: 12. This CDR3 comprises 20 residues. The CDR3 is CATSDLGLAGGLNNQETQYF. The CDR3 DNA sequence: TGTGCCACCAGTGATTTAGGGCTAGCGGGGGGCCTAAACAACCAAGAGACCCAGTACTTC.